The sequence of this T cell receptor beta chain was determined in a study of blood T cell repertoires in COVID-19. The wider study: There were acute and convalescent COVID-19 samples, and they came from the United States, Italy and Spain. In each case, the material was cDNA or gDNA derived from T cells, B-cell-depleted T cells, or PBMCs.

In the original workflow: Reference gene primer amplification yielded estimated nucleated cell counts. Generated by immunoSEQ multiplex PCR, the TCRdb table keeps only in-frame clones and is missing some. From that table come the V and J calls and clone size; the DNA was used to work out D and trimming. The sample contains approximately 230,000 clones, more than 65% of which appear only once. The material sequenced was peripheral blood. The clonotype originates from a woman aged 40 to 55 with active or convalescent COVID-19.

DNA for the CDR3: TGTGCCAGCAGCGATGGGACAGGGGGTAAAGGTGGCTACACCTTC. Encoded protein: CASSDGTGGKGGYTF. The chain couples TRBV5-8 to TRBJ1-2, with 11 bases matching TRBD1. Germline V CDR1 and CDR2: SGHTS, YDEGEE. V was pared by 4 bases and J by 7 bases, with 9 bases of the junction left unmatched. CDR3 length: 15 amino acids.